The 2 T cell receptor beta chains listed next were all sequenced from one sample in a study of blood T cell repertoires in COVID-19. Only in-frame clones appear in the TCRdb table, and some are missing; sequencing was by immunoSEQ multiplex PCR. The data contain tens of thousands of clones, 79% of them seen just once; the ten biggest clones take up about 26%. The sequenced sample was peripheral blood. The receptors derive from a man between 60 and 70 years old with active or convalescent COVID-19.

This chain joins TRBV27 and TRBJ2-7; 7 bases map to TRBD1. J was trimmed by 2 bases and V by 5 bases; bases with no gene match: 9. This CDR3 is built from 15 residues. Germline-derived CDR1 and CDR2 are MNHEY and SMNVEV (reference sequence). CDR3: CASSVDREITYEQYF. The CDR3 bases are TGTGCCAGCAGTGTCGACAGGGAAATAACCTACGAGCAGTACTTC.

The genes are TRBV2 and TRBJ2-7; perhaps TRBD1 as D (6 bases). V was clipped by 5 bases and J by 5 bases, with 13 bases between them. The CDR3 is made up of 13 amino acids. CDR1 and CDR2 (germline): SNHLY, FYNNEI. The CDR3 sequence is CASSSSQGHEQYF. Written as DNA, the CDR3 is TGTGCCAGCAGTTCATCACAGGGCCACGAGCAGTACTTC.